These 14 T cell receptor beta chains were all obtained from the same sample, sequenced in a study of blood T cell repertoires in COVID-19. Profiling relied on immunoSEQ multiplex PCR, and the TCRdb table lists in-frame clones only, not all of them. The repertoire holds roughly 250,000 clones, with about 86% as singletons. Sequenced: peripheral blood. These receptors were obtained from a person aged 65 to 85 with COVID-19, enrolled during active disease.

The rearrangement links TRBV2 to TRBJ1-1; TRBD1 agrees at 8 bases. Per the germline V gene, CDR1 is SNHLY and CDR2 is FYNNEI. The V and J ends lost 6 bases and 5 bases, in that order; junction bases with no gene match: 8. CDR3 size: 14 residues. In DNA, the CDR3 is TGTGCCAGCAGAAGGGACAGGAGGGGGACTGAAGCTTTCTTT. Translation: CASRRDRRGTEAFF.

This clone was observed a single time. The chain links TRBV6-2 or TRBV6-3 to TRBJ2-5, with 7 bases fitting TRBD1. The J segment lost 0 bases and the V segment lost 4 bases, leaving 14 bases of the junction unmatched. This CDR3 region has 18 residues. Germline CDR1 MNHEY, CDR2 SVGEGT. The CDR3 loop reads CASSSQPQYTGDQETQYF. Here the CDR3 DNA reads TGTGCCAGCAGTTCACAACCCCAATACACAGGGGACCAAGAGACCCAGTACTTC.

Only one count was recorded for this clone. The V and J genes are TRBV27 and TRBJ1-5; TRBD1 agrees at 11 bases. The CDR3 is made up of 15 amino acids. Unmatched junction bases numbered 6, after V lost 3 bases and J lost 8 bases. Germline V gives CDR1 MNHEY, CDR2 SMNVEV (reference sequence). CDR3 nucleotide sequence: TGTGCCAGCAGTTTTAGGACAGGGGGCTCGGAGCCCCAGCATTTT. It encodes CASSFRTGGSEPQHF.

The rearrangement uses TRBV19 and TRBJ2-3; tentatively, D is TRBD1 (6 bases). CDR3 length: 15 amino acids. Trimming stripped 6 bases from V and 2 bases from J, with 15 bases between. CDR1 and CDR2 from the germline V gene are LNHDA and SQIVND (reference sequence). Here the CDR3 reads CASSTDRITTDTQYF. As DNA, the CDR3 is TGTGCCAGTAGCACTGACAGGATAACCACAGATACGCAGTATTTT.

The chain has TRBV19 and TRBJ2-2; perhaps TRBD2 as D (6 bases). V lost 3 bases and J 0 bases, leaving 14 bases between the germline ends. The germline gives CDR1 LNHDA, CDR2 SQIVND (reference sequence). CDR3 length equals 17 residues. In DNA, the CDR3 is TGTGCCAGTAGTATCTTTGCGGGACGGTCGAACACCGGGGAGCTGTTTTTT. It encodes CASSIFAGRSNTGELFF.

This chain connects TRBV10-3 to TRBJ1-1, with TRBD1 matching 7 bases. With V trimmed by 8 bases and J by 4 bases, 4 bases remained unmatched. Germline assignment: CDR1 ENHRY and CDR2 SYGVKD. The CDR3 is 12 residues long. CDR3 nucleotide sequence: TGTGCCATCGGGGCAGGGGGCACTGAAGCTTTCTTT. Residues: CAIGAGGTEAFF.

V and J are TRBV27 and TRBJ2-1; tentative D call: TRBD2 (6 bases). The CDR3 loop spans 16 amino acids. CDR1 and CDR2 (germline): MNHEY, SMNVEV (reference sequence). Trimming left V 4 bases short and J 6 bases short, with 19 bases between. DNA of the CDR3: TGTGCCAGCAGTTACATTAGCGGACCGATAGGCAATGAGCAGTTCTTC. Protein: CASSYISGPIGNEQFF.

This clone was seen just once. The gene calls are TRBV5-8 and TRBJ1-3, with no clear D. Trimming left V 4 bases short and J 1 base short, with 9 bases between. CDR3 length: 14 residues. Germline V gene data show CDR1 as SGHTS and CDR2 as YDEGEE. CDR3 bases: TGTGCCAGCAGCACCGGGAGGTCTGGAAACACCATATATTTT. This sequence encodes CASSTGRSGNTIYF.

This clone was detected only once. This sequence joins TRBV11-3 and TRBJ2-1; D is perhaps TRBD2 (6 bases). Trimming left V 0 bases short and J 0 bases short, with 6 bases between. CDR1 and CDR2 from the germline V gene are SGHNT and YENEEA. CDR3 length: 15 amino acids. This CDR3 reads CASSLDSGSYNEQFF. In nucleotides, the CDR3 is TGTGCCAGCAGCTTAGATAGCGGCTCCTACAATGAGCAGTTCTTC.

The chain uses TRBV11-1 and TRBJ2-1; tentative D call: TRBD2 (7 bases). V lost 5 bases and J 4 bases, leaving 15 bases between the germline ends. Germline V gene data show CDR1 as SGHAT and CDR2 as FQDESV (reference sequence). The CDR3 length is 15 residues. The CDR3 is CASSQLRGGYNEQFF. The DNA of the CDR3 is TGTGCCAGCAGCCAGTTAAGGGGGGGTTACAATGAGCAGTTCTTC.

This chain connects TRBV28 to TRBJ2-1, with TRBD2 identical over 8 bases. V shed 6 bases, J shed 6 bases, and the junction held 10 bases outside the gene matches. CDR3 size: 15 residues. Germline V gives CDR1 MDHEN, CDR2 SYDVKM. The DNA for the CDR3 is TGTGCCAGCAGGTCCCGTCGCGGGGGGCTCAATGAGCAGTTCTTC. Its translation is CASRSRRGGLNEQFF.

The chain links TRBV3-1 (or the pseudogene TRBV3-2) to TRBJ1-5, with 9 bases that match TRBD1. The CDR3 is 18 residues long. Germline V gene lookup returns CDR1 LGHDT and CDR2 YNNKEL (reference sequence). V trimming: 1 base; J trimming: 0 bases; junction bases outside the gene matches: 7. The CDR3 DNA reads TGTGCCAGCAGCCAAGTAGACCGGGACAGGGCTAGCAATCAGCCCCAGCATTTT. This sequence encodes CASSQVDRDRASNQPQHF.

Here the CDR3 DNA reads TGTGCCAGCAGTCTCGGGGGGGGATCACCCTCACTGCCCTACGAGCAGTACTTC. Its protein is CASSLGGGSPSLPYEQYF. The rearrangement links TRBV6-6 to TRBJ2-7; 8 nucleotides match TRBD2. V lost 5 bases to trimming and J lost 2 bases; unmatched junction nucleotides: 17. CDR3 length: 18 residues. Germline CDR1 MNHNY, CDR2 SVGAGI (reference sequence).

The V gene is TRBV5-1, the J gene TRBJ2-5; D is possibly TRBD2 (7 bases). The CDR3 runs 15 residues. In germline, CDR1 is SGHRS, CDR2 YFSETQ. The germline V and J ends were trimmed by 6 bases and 4 bases, with 19 bases remaining between them. The CDR3: CASNPGGLLSETQYF. The CDR3 nucleotides read TGCGCCAGCAACCCGGGGGGCCTCCTCTCAGAGACCCAGTACTTC.